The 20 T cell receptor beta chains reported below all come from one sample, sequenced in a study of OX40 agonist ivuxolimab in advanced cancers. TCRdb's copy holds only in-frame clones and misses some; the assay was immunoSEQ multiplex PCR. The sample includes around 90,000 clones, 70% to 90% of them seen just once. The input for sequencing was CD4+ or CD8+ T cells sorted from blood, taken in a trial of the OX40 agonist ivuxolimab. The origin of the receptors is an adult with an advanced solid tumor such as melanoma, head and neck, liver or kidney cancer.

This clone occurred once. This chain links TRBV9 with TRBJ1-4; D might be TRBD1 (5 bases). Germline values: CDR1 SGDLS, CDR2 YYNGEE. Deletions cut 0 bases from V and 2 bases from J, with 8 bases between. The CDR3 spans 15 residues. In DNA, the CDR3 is TGTGCCAGCAGCGTAGTGGGGCAGACTAATGAAAAACTGTTTTTT. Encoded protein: CASSVVGQTNEKLFF.

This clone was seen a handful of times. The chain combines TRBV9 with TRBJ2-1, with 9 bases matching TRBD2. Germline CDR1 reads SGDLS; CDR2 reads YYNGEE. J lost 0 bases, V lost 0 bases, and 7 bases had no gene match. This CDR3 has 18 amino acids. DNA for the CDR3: TGTGCCAGCAGCGTAGTCCCGCGGGAGGGAAGCTCCTACAATGAGCAGTTCTTC. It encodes CASSVVPREGSSYNEQFF.

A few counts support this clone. CDR3 DNA sequence: TGTGCCTGGGGGCAGGGTGCCGGGTACAATGAGCAGTTCTTC. Its translation is CAWGQGAGYNEQFF. The V and J genes are TRBV30 and TRBJ2-1; TRBD1 is a possible D gene (5 bases). The V gene's germline CDR1 is GTSNPN and CDR2 SVGIG (reference sequence). The V end was cut by 5 bases, the J end by 4 bases, with 15 bases between. There are 14 residues in the CDR3.

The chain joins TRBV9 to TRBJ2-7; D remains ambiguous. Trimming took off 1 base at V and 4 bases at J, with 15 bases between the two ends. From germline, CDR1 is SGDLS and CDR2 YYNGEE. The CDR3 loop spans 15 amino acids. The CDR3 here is CASSVLTPSKYEQYF. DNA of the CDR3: TGTGCCAGCAGCGTACTGACCCCAAGTAAATACGAGCAGTACTTC.

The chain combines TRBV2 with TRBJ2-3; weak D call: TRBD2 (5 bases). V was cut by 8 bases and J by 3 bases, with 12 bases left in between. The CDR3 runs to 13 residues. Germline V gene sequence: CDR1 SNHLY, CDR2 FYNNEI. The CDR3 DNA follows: TGTGCCAGCCGGCGGAGGAGTACAGATACGCAGTATTTT. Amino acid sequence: CASRRRSTDTQYF.

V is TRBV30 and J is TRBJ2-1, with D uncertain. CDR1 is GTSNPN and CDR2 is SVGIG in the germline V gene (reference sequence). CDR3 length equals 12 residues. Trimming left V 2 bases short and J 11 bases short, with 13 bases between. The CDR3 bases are TGTGCCTGGAGTCCAGAGCCAGGACAGCAGTTCTTC. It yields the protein CAWSPEPGQQFF.

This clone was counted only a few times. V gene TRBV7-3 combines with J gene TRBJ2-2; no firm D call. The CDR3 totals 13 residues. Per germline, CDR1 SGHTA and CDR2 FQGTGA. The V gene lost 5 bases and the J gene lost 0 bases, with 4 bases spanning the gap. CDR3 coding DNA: TGTGCCAGCAGCCCCTCGAACACCGGGGAGCTGTTTTTT. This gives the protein CASSPSNTGELFF. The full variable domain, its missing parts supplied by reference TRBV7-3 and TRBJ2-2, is GAGVSQTPSNKVTEKGKYVELRCDPISGHTALYWYRQSLGQGPEFLIYFQGTGAADDSGLPNDRFFAVRPEGSVSTLKIQRTERGDSAVYLCASSPSNTGELFFGEGSRLTVL.

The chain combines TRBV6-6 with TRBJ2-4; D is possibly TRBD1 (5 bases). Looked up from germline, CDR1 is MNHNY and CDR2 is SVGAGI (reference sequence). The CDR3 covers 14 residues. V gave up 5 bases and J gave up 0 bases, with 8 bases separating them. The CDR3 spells CASSDSLAKNIQYF. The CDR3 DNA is TGTGCCAGCAGTGACAGTCTAGCCAAAAACATTCAGTACTTC.

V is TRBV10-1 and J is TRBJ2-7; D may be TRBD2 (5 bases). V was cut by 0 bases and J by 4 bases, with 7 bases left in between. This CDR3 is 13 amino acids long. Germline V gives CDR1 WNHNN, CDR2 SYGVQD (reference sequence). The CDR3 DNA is TGCGCCAGCAGTGAGTCGAGGGTTTACGAGCAGTACTTC. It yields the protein CASSESRVYEQYF.

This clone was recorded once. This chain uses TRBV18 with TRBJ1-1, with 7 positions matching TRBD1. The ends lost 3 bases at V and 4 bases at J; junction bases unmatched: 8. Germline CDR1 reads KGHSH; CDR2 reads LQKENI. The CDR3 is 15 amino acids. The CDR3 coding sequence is TGTGCCAGCTCACCTGCCCTTCAGGGGGGCACTGAAGCTTTCTTT. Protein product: CASSPALQGGTEAFF. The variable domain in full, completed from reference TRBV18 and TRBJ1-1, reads NAGVMQNPRHLVRRRGQEARLRCSPMKGHSHVYWYRQLPEEGLKFMVYLQKENIIDESGMPKERFSAEFPKEGPSILRIQQVVRGDSAAYFCASSPALQGGTEAFFGQGTRLTVV.

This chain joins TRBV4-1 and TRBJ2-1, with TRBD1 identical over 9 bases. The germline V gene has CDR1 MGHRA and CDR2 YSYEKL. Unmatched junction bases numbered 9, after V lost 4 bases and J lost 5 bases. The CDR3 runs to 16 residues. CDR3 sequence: CASSLHGQGPNNEQFF. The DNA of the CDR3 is TGCGCCAGCAGCCTCCATGGACAGGGGCCTAACAATGAGCAGTTCTTC.

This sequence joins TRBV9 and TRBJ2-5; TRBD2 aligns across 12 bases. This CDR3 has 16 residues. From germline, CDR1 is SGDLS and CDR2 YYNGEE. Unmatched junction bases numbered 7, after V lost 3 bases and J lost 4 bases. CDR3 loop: CASSAPGLAGGETQYF. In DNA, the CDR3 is TGTGCCAGCAGCGCCCCGGGACTAGCGGGTGGAGAGACCCAGTACTTC.

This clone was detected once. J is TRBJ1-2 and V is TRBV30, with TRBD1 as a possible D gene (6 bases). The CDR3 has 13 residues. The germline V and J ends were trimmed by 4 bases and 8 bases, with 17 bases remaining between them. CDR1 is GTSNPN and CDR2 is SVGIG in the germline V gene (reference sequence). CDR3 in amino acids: CAWKGGGAVGYTF. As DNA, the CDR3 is TGTGCCTGGAAAGGAGGGGGGGCGGTCGGCTACACCTTC.

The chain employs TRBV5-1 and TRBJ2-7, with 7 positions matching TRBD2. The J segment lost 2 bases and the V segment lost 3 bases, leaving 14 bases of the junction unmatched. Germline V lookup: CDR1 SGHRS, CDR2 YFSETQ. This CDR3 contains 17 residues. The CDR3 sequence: CASSWRPGLGGTYEQYF. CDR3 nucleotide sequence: TGCGCCAGCAGCTGGCGTCCGGGACTGGGAGGGACCTACGAGCAGTACTTC.

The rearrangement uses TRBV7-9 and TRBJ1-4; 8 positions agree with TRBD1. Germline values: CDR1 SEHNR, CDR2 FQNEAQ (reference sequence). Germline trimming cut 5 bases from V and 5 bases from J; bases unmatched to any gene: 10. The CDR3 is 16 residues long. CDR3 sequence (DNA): TGTGCCAGCAGCAAGCAAATGACAGGGGCAAATGAAAAACTGTTTTTT. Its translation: CASSKQMTGANEKLFF.

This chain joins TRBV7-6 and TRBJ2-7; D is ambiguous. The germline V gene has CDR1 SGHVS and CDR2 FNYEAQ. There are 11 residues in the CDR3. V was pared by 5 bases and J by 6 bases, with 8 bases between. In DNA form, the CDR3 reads TGTGCCAGCAGCCTCCCGGGCGAGCAGTACTTC. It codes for CASSLPGEQYF.

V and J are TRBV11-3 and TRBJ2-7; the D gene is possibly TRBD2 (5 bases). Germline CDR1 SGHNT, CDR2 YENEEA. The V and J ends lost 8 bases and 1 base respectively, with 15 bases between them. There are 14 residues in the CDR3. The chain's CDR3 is CASALGRTSYEQYF. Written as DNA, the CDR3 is TGTGCCAGCGCGCTCGGGCGGACTTCCTACGAGCAGTACTTC.

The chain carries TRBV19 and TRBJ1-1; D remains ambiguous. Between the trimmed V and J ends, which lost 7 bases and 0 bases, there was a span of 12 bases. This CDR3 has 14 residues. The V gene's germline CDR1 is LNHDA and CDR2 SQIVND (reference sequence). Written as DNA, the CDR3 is TGTGCCAGTACCTCGGACGGGATGAACACTGAAGCTTTCTTT. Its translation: CASTSDGMNTEAFF.

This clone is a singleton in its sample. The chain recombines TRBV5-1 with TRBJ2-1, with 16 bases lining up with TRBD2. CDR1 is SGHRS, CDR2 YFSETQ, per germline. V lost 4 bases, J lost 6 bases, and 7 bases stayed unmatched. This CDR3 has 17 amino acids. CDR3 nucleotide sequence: TGCGCCAGCAGCCCCGGGACTAGCGGGAGGGCCTCCAATGAGCAGTTCTTC. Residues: CASSPGTSGRASNEQFF.

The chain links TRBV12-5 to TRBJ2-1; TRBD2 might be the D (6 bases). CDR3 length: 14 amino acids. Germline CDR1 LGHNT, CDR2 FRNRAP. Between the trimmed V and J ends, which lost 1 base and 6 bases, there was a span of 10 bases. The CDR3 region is CASGLAGTVNEQFF. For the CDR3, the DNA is TGTGCTAGTGGTTTGGCCGGGACTGTCAATGAGCAGTTCTTC.